This T cell receptor (beta chain) was profiled in a study of shared clonotypes between healthy human individuals. Only in-frame clones appear in the TCRdb table, and some are missing; sequencing was by immunoSEQ multiplex PCR. The sample holds some 2,500,000 clones, roughly 93% seen once. V was trimmed by 4 bases and J by 2 bases, leaving 9 bases between them. Germline lookup yields CDR1 SNHLY and CDR2 FYNNEI. CDR3 length: 14 residues. This clonotype was sampled from a man in his late teens or twenties in good health. Some clones in this sample may be carry-over from other donors' samples. The chain joins TRBV2 to TRBJ1-3, with a tentative D call TRBD1 (6 bases). Sequencing was performed on naive CD4+ T cells from PBMCs. Subset reported: CD45RA+ positively selected. CDR3 region: CASSVSGAGNTIYF. As DNA, the CDR3 is TGTGCCAGCAGTGTATCAGGGGCTGGAAACACCATATATTTT.